This T cell receptor beta chain was captured in a study of radiotherapy plus CTLA-4 blockade in lung cancer. Study-wide background: Objective responses were documented in around a sixth of patients, with disease control in 25% to 35%. Findings of the study overall: Increased serum interferon-beta after radiation also reportedly predicted response strongly.

Some clones are missing from TCRdb's copy, which holds only in-frame ones; the method was immunoSEQ multiplex PCR. The table records about 68,000 clones, 79% of them present only once. Details on this clone: Its target is unknown.

Trimming pared 10 bases from V and 2 bases from J, leaving 14 bases between. Germline loops: CDR1 ENHRY, CDR2 SYGVKD. There are 13 residues in the CDR3. The sample here was peripheral blood, taken from a patient treated with radiotherapy plus ipilimumab. The sequence was collected from a human donor with non-small cell lung cancer who had a complete response to radiotherapy plus ipilimumab. This sequence joins TRBV10-3 and TRBJ1-2; D call uncertain. Here the CDR3 reads CATVTRINYGYTF. The DNA for the CDR3 is TGTGCCACCGTTACAAGGATCAACTATGGCTACACCTTC.